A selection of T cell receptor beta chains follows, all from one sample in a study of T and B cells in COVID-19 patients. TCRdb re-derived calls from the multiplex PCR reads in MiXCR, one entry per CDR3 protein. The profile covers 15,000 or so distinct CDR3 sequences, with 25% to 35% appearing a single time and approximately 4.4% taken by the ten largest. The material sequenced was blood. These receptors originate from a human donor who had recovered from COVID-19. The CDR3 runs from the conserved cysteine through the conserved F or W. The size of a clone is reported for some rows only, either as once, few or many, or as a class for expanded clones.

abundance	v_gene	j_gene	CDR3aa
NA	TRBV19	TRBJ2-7	CASRVTGTGMNEQYF
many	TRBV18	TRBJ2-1	CASSATSGGANEQFF
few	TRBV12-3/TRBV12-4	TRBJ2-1	CASSLGPPNEQFF
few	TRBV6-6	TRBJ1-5	CASSYRQAVNQPQHF
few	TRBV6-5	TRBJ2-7	CASSPLANEQYF
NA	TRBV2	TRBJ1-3	CASTLGRTYGNTIYF
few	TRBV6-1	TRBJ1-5	CASTGGQGEQPQHF
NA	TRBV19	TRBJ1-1	CASRGQGALMNTEAFF
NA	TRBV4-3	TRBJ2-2	CASGTTGKHGELFF
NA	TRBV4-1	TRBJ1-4	CASSRVGPWGEKLFF
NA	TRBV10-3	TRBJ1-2	CAIREGSWVGYTF
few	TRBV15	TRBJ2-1	CATSRDRRVEQFF
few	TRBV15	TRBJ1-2	CATSRGAKQGDYGYTF
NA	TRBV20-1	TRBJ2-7	CSASHLLAGRSYEQYF
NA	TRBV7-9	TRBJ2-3	CASSPGLAGGPWTDTQYF
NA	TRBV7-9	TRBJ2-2	CASSPRDLSGGELFF
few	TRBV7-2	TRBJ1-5	CASSSPDGASNQPQHF
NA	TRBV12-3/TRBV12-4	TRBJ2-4	CASSHDIAKNIQYF
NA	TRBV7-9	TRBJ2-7	CASSSEESYEQYF
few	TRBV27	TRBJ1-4	CASTPTGPSEKLFF
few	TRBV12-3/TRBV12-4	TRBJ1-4	CASSFLQGANEKLFF
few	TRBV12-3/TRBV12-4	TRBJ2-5	CASSSTGQETQYF
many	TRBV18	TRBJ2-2	CASSPVNQGDTGELFF
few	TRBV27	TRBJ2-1	CASSWSGGLYNEQFF
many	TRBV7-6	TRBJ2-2	CASSLSRNTGELFF
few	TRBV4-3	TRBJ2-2	CASSQQGANTGELFF
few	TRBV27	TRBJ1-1	CASSLGDFGIRNMNTEAFF
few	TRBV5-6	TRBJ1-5	CASSLAVKQGSQPQHF
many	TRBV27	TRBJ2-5	CASSLRVWETQYF
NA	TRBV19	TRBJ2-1	CASRGEGQGTYNEQFF
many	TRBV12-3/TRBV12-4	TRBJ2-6	CASRSDRGDSGANVLTF
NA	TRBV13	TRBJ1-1	CASSSPTRGGNTEAFF
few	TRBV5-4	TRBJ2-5	CASSIGLAGGRSETQYF
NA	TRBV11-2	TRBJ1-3	CASSTRRGVGNTIYF
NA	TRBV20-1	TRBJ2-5	CSPQESGGQETQYF
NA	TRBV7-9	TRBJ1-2	CASSGGLNYGYTF
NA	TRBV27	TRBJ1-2	CASSLSRTGGGGGYTF
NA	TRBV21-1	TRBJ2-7	CASSKEGRVGGRREKRSYEQYF
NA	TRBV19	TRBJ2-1	CASLVPGQGNEQFF
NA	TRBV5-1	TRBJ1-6	CASSFRDRGRDSPLHF
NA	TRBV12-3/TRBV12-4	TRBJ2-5	CASSLQDRGTQYF
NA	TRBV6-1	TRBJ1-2	CASTFTGGGGYTF